Listed here are 19 T cell receptor beta chains from one sample, sequenced in a study of OX40 agonist ivuxolimab in advanced cancers. Method: immunoSEQ multiplex PCR; TCRdb's copy keeps in-frame clones and lacks some. The table lists about 11,000 clones, roughly 70% of them singletons. The sequencing here drew on CD4+ or CD8+ T cells sorted from blood, taken in a trial of the OX40 agonist ivuxolimab. The receptors originated from an adult with an advanced solid tumor such as melanoma, head and neck, liver or kidney cancer.

The genes are TRBV19 and TRBJ2-2; perhaps TRBD2 as D (6 bases). Trimming cost V 5 bases and J 0 bases, with 22 bases left between them. This CDR3 is built from 19 residues. CDR1 and CDR2 from the germline V gene are LNHDA and SQIVND (reference sequence). CDR3 loop: CASSLPLLGGSANTGELFF. CDR3 nucleotides: TGTGCCAGTAGTCTACCCCTCCTCGGAGGGTCCGCGAACACCGGGGAGCTGTTTTTT. Supplemented by reference TRBV19 and TRBJ2-2, the full variable domain reads DGGITQSPKYLFRKEGQNVTLSCEQNLNHDAMYWYRQDPGQGLRLIYYSQIVNDFQKGDIAEGYSVSREKKESFPLTVTSAQKNPTAFYLCASSLPLLGGSANTGELFFGEGSRLTVL.

Worth noting for this clone: At one of its ends the junction is not consistent with the germline gene, which may arise from a read error. The chain recombines TRBV10-3 with TRBJ2-1; TRBD2 agrees at 10 bases. Per germline, CDR1 ENHRY and CDR2 SYGVKD. The CDR3 runs to 16 residues. CDR3 nucleotide sequence: TGTGCCAGCAGTTACGATGGGACTAGCGATTACAATGAGCAGTTCTTC. Protein sequence: CASSYDGTSDYNEQFF.

In DNA, the CDR3 is TGCAGCGCTCCAAGTGGGAGGGAACCCTACAATGAGCAGTTCTTC. This gives the protein CSAPSGREPYNEQFF. The rearrangement joins TRBV29-1 to TRBJ2-1; 7 bases line up with TRBD2. Germline V gene lookup returns CDR1 SQVTM and CDR2 ANQGSEA. The CDR3 is 15 amino acids. Germline trimming cut 7 bases from V and 2 bases from J; bases unmatched to any gene: 11.

The genes are TRBV27 and TRBJ2-2; D is uncertain. The CDR3 is 13 residues long. The V end lost 5 bases, the J end lost 0 bases, and 4 bases lay between the germline ends. The germline V gene encodes CDR1 MNHEY and CDR2 SMNVEV (reference sequence). The CDR3 loop is CASSPSNTGELFF. In DNA form, the CDR3 reads TGTGCCAGCAGTCCTTCGAACACCGGGGAGCTGTTTTTT.

This sequence joins TRBV6-1 and TRBJ1-1; the D is unclear. The V and J ends lost 3 bases and 1 base respectively, with 6 bases between them. The CDR3 is 13 residues long. Germline V gene lookup returns CDR1 MNHNS and CDR2 SASEGT. The CDR3, as DNA: TGTGCCAGCAGTGATGAGGGGAACACTGAAGCTTTCTTT. It codes for CASSDEGNTEAFF.

By share, this clone counts as large. This chain links TRBV19 with TRBJ2-5; perhaps TRBD1 as D (5 bases). Deletions cut 3 bases from V and 2 bases from J, with 7 bases between. The CDR3 is 13 residues long. Germline-derived CDR1 and CDR2 are LNHDA and SQIVND (reference sequence). The CDR3: CASSIDSQETQYF. The CDR3 coding sequence is TGTGCCAGTAGTATTGACAGTCAAGAGACCCAGTACTTC. The whole variable domain, filled in from reference TRBV19 and TRBJ2-5, reads DGGITQSPKYLFRKEGQNVTLSCEQNLNHDAMYWYRQDPGQGLRLIYYSQIVNDFQKGDIAEGYSVSREKKESFPLTVTSAQKNPTAFYLCASSIDSQETQYFGPGTRLLVL.

The chain is built from TRBV7-9 and TRBJ1-4; no definite D call. The V end was cut by 5 bases, the J end by 8 bases, with 15 bases between. The CDR3 sequence is 14 residues long. Germline V gene lookup returns CDR1 SEHNR and CDR2 FQNEAQ (reference sequence). For the CDR3, the DNA is TGTGCCAGCAGCGACCTTGTTTCGATGGAAAAACTGTTTTTT. Its protein is CASSDLVSMEKLFF.

The V call is TRBV5-1, the J call TRBJ1-1; D is unclear. CDR1 is SGHRS, CDR2 YFSETQ, per germline. CDR3 length equals 14 residues. Trimming shortened V by 0 bases and J by 12 bases, and 18 bases separated the two germline ends. The CDR3 protein is CASSLAGPAGGSFF. CDR3 nucleotide sequence: TGCGCCAGCAGCTTGGCCGGCCCGGCTGGTGGGTCTTTCTTT.

This chain links TRBV5-3 with TRBJ2-3; a weak D match, TRBD1 (6 bases). TRBV5-3 is an ORF for which the function is uncertain. CDR3 length: 15 residues. The V end lost 8 bases, the J end lost 0 bases, and 16 bases lay between the germline ends. DNA of the CDR3: TGTGCCAGCAGCCGGGACACCTCGAGCACAGATACGCAGTATTTT. It translates to CASSRDTSSTDTQYF.

The chain joins TRBV7-8 to TRBJ2-1, with D perhaps matching TRBD1 (6 bases). CDR1 is SGHVS, CDR2 FQNEAQ, per germline. The CDR3 is 15 residues long. Trimming left V 5 bases short and J 2 bases short, with 13 bases between. The CDR3: CASSPYRVPYNEQFF. The CDR3, as DNA: TGTGCCAGCAGCCCGTACAGGGTTCCCTACAATGAGCAGTTCTTC. The whole variable domain, filled in from reference TRBV7-8 and TRBJ2-1, reads GAGVSQSPRYKVAKRGQDVALRCDPISGHVSLFWYQQALGQGPEFLTYFQNEAQLDKSGLPSDRFFAERPEGSVSTLKIQRTQQEDSAVYLCASSPYRVPYNEQFFGPGTRLTVL.

This clone was seen a handful of times. The gene calls are TRBV6-4 and TRBJ2-4; 11 bases are a match to TRBD1. CDR1 and CDR2 from the germline V gene are MRHNA and SNTAGT. This CDR3 has 14 amino acids. The junction had 1 base not matched to a gene; V was cut back by 3 bases and J by 6 bases. CDR3 in DNA: TGTGCCAGCAGTGAGGGGACAGGGGGAAACATTCAGTACTTC. As protein: CASSEGTGGNIQYF.

The chain carries TRBV28 and TRBJ2-7; tentative D call: TRBD2 (6 bases). CDR1 and CDR2 (germline): MDHEN, SYDVKM. The CDR3 contains 16 residues. V was clipped by 1 base and J by 3 bases, with 16 bases between them. CDR3 sequence: CASSLSGTPRGYEQYF. For the CDR3, the DNA is TGTGCCAGCAGTTTATCCGGGACTCCCCGTGGCTACGAGCAGTACTTC. Variable domain in full (rest from reference TRBV28 and TRBJ2-7): DVKVTQSSRYLVKRTGEKVFLECVQDMDHENMFWYRQDPGLGLRLIYFSYDVKMKEKGDIPEGYSVSREKKERFSLILESASTNQTSMYLCASSLSGTPRGYEQYFGPGTRLTVT.

This clone showed up just once. The V call is TRBV6-1, the J call TRBJ1-4, with TRBD1 as a possible D gene (6 bases). Germline CDR1 is MNHNS and CDR2 is SASEGT. The CDR3 consists of 17 residues. V lost 1 base to trimming and J lost 4 bases, with 16 bases between them. CDR3 nucleotides: TGTGCCAGCAGTGAAGACCCTCGGGGGGCAAGTAATGAAAAACTGTTTTTT. As protein: CASSEDPRGASNEKLFF.

This sequence joins TRBV9 and TRBJ2-1; D gene ambiguous. Looked up from germline, CDR1 is SGDLS and CDR2 is YYNGEE. The CDR3 is made up of 14 amino acids. Deletions cut 4 bases from V and 5 bases from J, with 13 bases between. The CDR3 nucleotides read TGTGCCAGCAGCTCACCCAGGTTTCACAATGAGCAGTTCTTC. Its protein is CASSSPRFHNEQFF.

This rearrangement joins TRBV2 to TRBJ2-7; D possibly matches TRBD1 or TRBD2 (5 bases each). In germline, CDR1 is SNHLY, CDR2 FYNNEI. Trimming removed 5 bases from V and 0 bases from J, with 17 bases in between. The CDR3 is 16 residues long. Here the CDR3 DNA reads TGTGCCAGCAGTAAACTACGGGGCCCTTACTCCTACGAGCAGTACTTC. As protein: CASSKLRGPYSYEQYF.

This clone is judged medium-sized. The chain recombines TRBV18 with TRBJ2-5; D is ambiguous. V gave up 3 bases and J gave up 4 bases, with 9 bases separating them. The CDR3 has 13 residues. CDR1 is KGHSH and CDR2 is LQKENI in the germline V gene. The CDR3 loop is CASSPIVAETQYF. The DNA of the CDR3 is TGTGCCAGCTCACCGATAGTTGCAGAGACCCAGTACTTC.

The chain couples TRBV15 to TRBJ2-3; no clear D. Trimming left V 2 bases short and J 2 bases short, with 17 bases between. This CDR3 contains 17 residues. From germline, CDR1 is LNHNV and CDR2 YYDKDF (reference sequence). The CDR3 sequence: CATSRLAPGAITDTQYF. CDR3 bases: TGTGCCACCAGCAGACTGGCCCCCGGCGCAATCACAGATACGCAGTATTTT. Looking up the rest from reference TRBV15 and TRBJ2-3 gives the full variable domain: DAMVIQNPRYQVTQFGKPVTLSCSQTLNHNVMYWYQQKSSQAPKLLFHYYDKDFNNEADTPDNFQSRRPNTSFCFLDIRSPGLGDTAMYLCATSRLAPGAITDTQYFGPGTRLTVL.

V and J are TRBV30 and TRBJ2-7; D possibly matches TRBD1 or TRBD2 (6 bases each). Germline V gene sequence: CDR1 GTSNPN, CDR2 SVGIG (reference sequence). The CDR3 spans 15 residues. Deletions cut 0 bases from V and 3 bases from J, with 15 bases between. CDR3 loop: CAWSVSGGLFYEQYF. For the CDR3, the DNA is TGTGCCTGGAGTGTATCCGGGGGCCTCTTCTACGAGCAGTACTTC.

The count of this clone is one. The chain joins TRBV5-1 to TRBJ2-7; tentative D call: TRBD2 (6 bases). V lost 3 bases and J 2 bases, leaving 9 bases between the germline ends. The V gene's germline CDR1 is SGHRS and CDR2 YFSETQ. This CDR3 comprises 13 residues. CDR3 amino acids: CASSWGDAYEQYF. Here the CDR3 DNA reads TGCGCCAGCAGCTGGGGGGACGCCTACGAGCAGTACTTC.